The 20 T cell receptor beta chains below come from one sample, sequenced in a study of T cell repertoires in cytomegalovirus infection. Via MiXCR, TCRdb re-called the reads, giving one row per CDR3 protein. The sample has 200,000 to 250,000 distinct CDR3 sequences, roughly 12% seen once. The sequenced sample was PBMCs. The source of these receptors is a human donor in good health (CMV status not recorded). Some clones in this sample may be carry-over from other donors' samples.

This clonotype has more than one count but fewer than ten. One end of the junction does not line up with germline, which may come from a read error. The V and J genes are TRBV27 and TRBJ2-1, with a weak D call TRBD2 (5 bases). The CDR3 sequence is 13 residues long. The germline CDR1 and CDR2 sequences are MNHEY and SMNVEV (reference sequence). The CDR3: CASSYPRGLAEVF. DNA for the CDR3: TGTGCCAGCAGTTACCCCCGAGGGCTAGCTGAGGTCTTC.

At least ten counts were recorded for this clonotype. V usage is TRBV19 and J usage is TRBJ1-6; D might be TRBD1 (6 bases). Looked up from germline, CDR1 is LNHDA and CDR2 is SQIVND (reference sequence). This CDR3 is built from 14 residues. Trimming took off 5 bases at V and 7 bases at J, with 12 bases between the two ends. The CDR3 sequence: CASSPRDTNSPLHF. In DNA form, the CDR3 reads TGTGCCAGTAGTCCCCGGGACACCAATTCACCCCTCCACTTT.

This clonotype has a handful of counts. The chain uses TRBV28 and TRBJ2-3, with a weak D call TRBD2 (6 bases). Germline assignment: CDR1 MDHEN and CDR2 SYDVKM. The CDR3 spans 13 residues. V lost 5 bases to trimming and J lost 3 bases, with 9 bases between them. The CDR3 DNA reads as TGTGCCAGCAGTCCGGGAGATACAGATACGCAGTATTTT. It translates to CASSPGDTDTQYF. The variable domain in full, with the rest retrieved from reference TRBV28 and TRBJ2-3, is DVKVTQSSRYLVKRTGEKVFLECVQDMDHENMFWYRQDPGLGLRLIYFSYDVKMKEKGDIPEGYSVSREKKERFSLILESASTNQTSMYLCASSPGDTDTQYFGPGTRLTVL.

This clonotype was seen many times. This chain links TRBV7-9 with TRBJ1-6; weak D call: TRBD1 (6 bases). Germline CDR1 reads SEHNR; CDR2 reads FQNEAQ (reference sequence). The CDR3 is 14 amino acids. Deletions cut 6 bases from V and 10 bases from J, with 16 bases between. CDR3 residues: CASREQGDWSPLHF. The CDR3 DNA is TGTGCCAGCAGGGAACAGGGAGATTGGTCACCCCTCCACTTT.

This clonotype was seen at least ten times. The gene calls are TRBV7-2 and TRBJ2-7; D is possibly TRBD1 (6 bases). The CDR3 runs to 15 residues. The V and J ends lost 5 bases and 2 bases respectively, with 16 bases between them. From germline, CDR1 is SGHTA and CDR2 FQGNSA. CDR3 DNA sequence: TGTGCCAGCAGCCCGCGACAGGCGGCAACCTACGAGCAGTACTTC. Translation gives CASSPRQAATYEQYF.

This clonotype has more than one count but fewer than ten. The chain is built from TRBV20-1 and TRBJ2-7; D gene unclear. V was cut by 2 bases and J by 4 bases, with 21 bases left in between. This CDR3 spans 16 amino acids. Per germline, CDR1 DFQATT and CDR2 SNEGSKA (reference sequence). The CDR3 region has the DNA TGCAGTGCTAGAAGTGTGGGAAAGGGTGGGGTATACGAGCAGTACTTC. Translation gives CSARSVGKGGVYEQYF.

This clonotype was picked up many times. This chain joins TRBV19 and TRBJ1-2; TRBD1 matches 7 bases. The J segment lost 3 bases and the V segment lost 5 bases, leaving 24 bases of the junction unmatched. This CDR3 is built from 20 residues. Germline-derived CDR1 and CDR2 are LNHDA and SQIVND (reference sequence). In DNA, the CDR3 is TGTGCCAGTAGTTTCCCCCCTTTCAGGACAGCAGGGGGAGCGGACTATGGCTACACCTTC. This gives the protein CASSFPPFRTAGGADYGYTF.

In its sample, this clonotype was seen many times. The V call is TRBV5-6, the J call TRBJ2-7; 10 bases agree with TRBD1. The CDR3 has 15 residues. J gave up 3 bases and V 0 bases, and 3 bases lay outside the gene matches. Germline CDR1 is SGHDT and CDR2 is YYEEEE. The CDR3 reads CASSLAGTGDYEQYF. The CDR3 bases are TGTGCCAGCAGCTTGGCCGGGACAGGGGACTACGAGCAGTACTTC.

This clonotype has at least ten counts. The V and J genes are TRBV7-2 and TRBJ1-3, with D uncertain. V dropped 1 base and J dropped 3 bases, with 13 bases sitting between them. Germline CDR1 is SGHTA and CDR2 is FQGNSA. The CDR3 contains 16 residues. CDR3 sequence reads: CASSLDGGTLGNTIYF. The CDR3 coding sequence is TGTGCCAGCAGCTTAGATGGAGGAACCCTTGGAAACACCATATATTTT.

The chain links TRBV6-2 or TRBV6-3 to TRBJ2-6; D ambiguous. The CDR3 loop spans 15 amino acids. In germline, CDR1 is MNHEY, CDR2 SVGEGT. V lost 5 bases to trimming and J lost 0 bases, with 8 bases between them. The CDR3: CASSTPVSGANVLTF. The CDR3 DNA reads TGTGCCAGCAGTACCCCGGTCTCTGGGGCCAACGTCCTGACTTTC.

V gene TRBV6-4 combines with J gene TRBJ1-2; no reliable D call. V lost 3 bases and J lost 4, with 12 bases in between. The CDR3 spans 14 residues. Germline V gives CDR1 MRHNA, CDR2 SNTAGT. The DNA for the CDR3 is TGTGCCAGCAGTGAGATATCGGACCCCTATGGCTACACCTTC. It encodes CASSEISDPYGYTF.

This chain joins TRBV9 and TRBJ2-3; no definite D call. CDR3 length: 15 amino acids. Between the trimmed V and J ends, which lost 0 bases and 2 bases, there was a span of 10 bases. CDR1 and CDR2 from the germline V gene are SGDLS and YYNGEE. CDR3 protein: CASSVGSGSTDTQYF. CDR3 nucleotide sequence: TGTGCCAGCAGCGTAGGCTCAGGATCCACAGATACGCAGTATTTT.

The table lists this clonotype with a few counts. The rearrangement joins TRBV28 to TRBJ2-1; D gene unclear. The CDR3 has 15 amino acids. From germline, CDR1 is MDHEN and CDR2 SYDVKM. Trimming stripped 7 bases from V and 6 bases from J, with 19 bases between. The CDR3 coding sequence is TGTGCCAGCACCACCCCAATGCCTAGTCCCAATGAGCAGTTCTTC. Its translation is CASTTPMPSPNEQFF.

The genes are TRBV5-1 and TRBJ2-1; 9 positions match TRBD1. The germline V gene encodes CDR1 SGHRS and CDR2 YFSETQ. The CDR3 loop spans 17 amino acids. V trimming: 0 bases; J trimming: 3 bases; junction bases outside the gene matches: 7. Written as DNA, the CDR3 is TGCGCCAGCAGCTTGGATGTACAGGGGGCCTTCTACAATGAGCAGTTCTTC. Translating gives CASSLDVQGAFYNEQFF.

This clonotype was detected a few times. J is TRBJ2-5 and V is TRBV10-3, with no clear D. The CDR3 is 11 amino acids. The V gene's germline CDR1 is ENHRY and CDR2 SYGVKD. The ends were cut back, 3 bases at V and 9 bases at J, with 8 bases in the middle. This CDR3 reads CAISDTSSQYF. CDR3 nucleotides: TGTGCCATCAGTGATACCTCCTCCCAGTACTTC.

The CDR3 region is CASSPRSGGGYEQFF. The CDR3 nucleotides read TGTGCCAGCAGCCCGAGGAGCGGGGGGGGCTATGAGCAGTTCTTC. The gene calls are TRBV5-6 and TRBJ2-1; 10 bases fit TRBD2. In germline, CDR1 is SGHDT, CDR2 YYEEEE. V shed 4 bases and J 8 bases; nucleotides not matched to a gene: 9. The CDR3 is 15 amino acids. The full variable domain, rest sourced from reference TRBV5-6 and TRBJ2-1, is DAGVTQSPTHLIKTRGQQVTLRCSPKSGHDTVSWYQQALGQGPQFIFQYYEEEERQRGNFPDRFSGHQFPNYSSELNVNALLLGDSALYLCASSPRSGGGYEQFFGPGTRLTVL.

V usage is TRBV5-5 and J usage is TRBJ2-1; maybe TRBD1 (6 bases). V lost 6 bases and J lost 4, with 17 bases in between. The CDR3 has 15 residues. The V gene's germline CDR1 is SGHKS and CDR2 YYEKEE (reference sequence). CDR3 region: CASTRGGQMYNEQFF. The CDR3 DNA reads as TGTGCCAGCACCCGGGGTGGACAGATGTACAATGAGCAGTTCTTC.

Of note for this clonotype: A junction end diverges from the germline sequence, so it may reflect a read error. V gene TRBV29-1 combines with J gene TRBJ1-2, with unresolved D. CDR1 SQVTM and CDR2 ANQGSEA come from the germline V gene. This CDR3 is built from 16 residues. The CDR3 spells CRVESTQTLFSYGYTF. CDR3 in DNA: TGCCGCGTTGAAAGTACTCAAACCCTCTTCAGCTATGGCTACACCTTC. The variable domain in full, with the rest retrieved from reference TRBV29-1 and TRBJ1-2, is SAVISQKPSRDICQRGTSLTIQCQVDSQVTMMFWYRQQPGQSLTLIATANQGSEATYESGFVIDKFPISRPNLTFSTLTVSNMSPEDSSIYLCRVESTQTLFSYGYTFGSGTRLTVV.

This clonotype was counted ten times or more. The rearrangement uses TRBV5-6 and TRBJ2-1, with D unresolved. The CDR3 is made up of 15 amino acids. Trimming pared 0 bases from V and 1 base from J, leaving 8 bases between. From germline, CDR1 is SGHDT and CDR2 YYEEEE. Here the CDR3 reads CASSLGILSYNEQFF. Here the CDR3 DNA reads TGTGCCAGCAGCTTGGGGATACTATCCTACAATGAGCAGTTCTTC.

This clonotype was counted many times. The gene calls are TRBV7-2 and TRBJ2-5; unclear D gene. CDR3 size: 14 residues. Germline values: CDR1 SGHTA, CDR2 FQGNSA. V was cut by 2 bases and J by 1 base, with 8 bases left in between. The CDR3 DNA reads TGTGCCAGCAGCTTAACGACCTTCCAAGAGACCCAGTACTTC. Encoded protein: CASSLTTFQETQYF.